These 30 T cell receptor beta chains came from one sample sequenced in a study of T-cell memory formation after mild COVID-19. TCRdb fed the 5' RACE reads into MiXCR, producing one record per CDR3 protein. The sample carries roughly 350,000 distinct CDR3 sequences, around a fifth recorded once. Sequencing input: PBMCs or a T cell subset sorted from them (not recorded which). Receptors were obtained from an adult woman who had mild COVID-19 (a few samples of this study predate the infection). Cell type and time point are not known.

The rearrangement joins TRBV28 to TRBJ1-1; TRBD1 might be the D (5 bases). Germline CDR1 MDHEN, CDR2 SYDVKM. This CDR3 has 16 residues. V lost 6 bases and J 0 bases, leaving 17 bases between the germline ends. CDR3 sequence: CASSSGGSGLNTEAFF. Written as DNA, the CDR3 is TGTGCCAGCAGCTCCGGGGGTTCAGGGCTGAACACTGAAGCTTTCTTT.

This clonotype ranks as medium-sized (0.01 to 0.1%). The rearrangement links TRBV27 to TRBJ2-2, with 10 bases fitting TRBD2. Germline V CDR1 and CDR2: MNHEY, SMNVEV (reference sequence). The V segment lost 7 bases and the J segment 5 bases; nucleotides outside the gene matches: 7. This CDR3 has 15 residues. The CDR3 coding sequence is TGTGCCAGCAAAATGACTAGCGGGTTAACCGGGGAGCTGTTTTTT. It codes for CASKMTSGLTGELFF.

This chain joins TRBV18 and TRBJ1-1; maybe TRBD1 (6 bases). CDR1 is KGHSH, CDR2 LQKENI, per germline. Trimming took 2 bases from V and 1 from J, leaving 17 bases between them. The CDR3 runs 17 residues. The CDR3 spells CASSPVTGTTKNTEAFF. The CDR3 DNA follows: TGTGCCAGCTCACCAGTTACAGGGACTACTAAGAACACTGAAGCTTTCTTT.

This chain connects TRBV12-3 or TRBV12-4 to TRBJ2-1; 8 bases agree with TRBD2. This CDR3 has 14 amino acids. V trimming: 6 bases; J trimming: 9 bases; junction bases outside the gene matches: 10. The CDR3 loop is CASSPVAGWGEQFF. The CDR3, as DNA: TGTGCCAGCAGCCCGGTAGCGGGGTGGGGTGAGCAGTTCTTC.

This clonotype was seen more than once but under ten times. The gene calls are TRBV5-1 and TRBJ1-5; D is perhaps TRBD1 (5 bases). CDR1 and CDR2 (germline): SGHRS, YFSETQ. V was shortened by 4 bases and J by 2 bases, with 16 bases between the two germline ends. CDR3 length equals 16 residues. CDR3 amino acids: CASSLGDLRGNQPQHF. The DNA of the CDR3 is TGCGCCAGCAGCCTCGGGGACCTCCGGGGCAATCAGCCCCAGCATTTT.

This clonotype was seen only a few times. The chain combines TRBV24-1 with TRBJ2-1, with TRBD2 matching over 7 bases. The length of the CDR3 is 16 residues. J gave up 2 bases and V 4 bases, and 7 bases lay outside the gene matches. Germline V lookup: CDR1 KGHDR, CDR2 SFDVKD. CDR3 coding DNA: TGTGCCACCAGTGACCCCAATCTAGCGGCCTACAATGAGCAGTTCTTC. Its translation is CATSDPNLAAYNEQFF.

The V gene is TRBV3-1, the J gene TRBJ1-1; 7 positions match TRBD1. Germline lookup yields CDR1 LGHDT and CDR2 YNNKEL (reference sequence). CDR3 size: 16 residues. J lost 4 bases, V lost 0 bases, and 8 bases had no gene match. The CDR3 coding sequence is TGTGCCAGCAGCCAAGAGGCAGGGGGGAGGAGCACTGAAGCTTTCTTT. Protein sequence: CASSQEAGGRSTEAFF.

V usage is TRBV5-4 and J usage is TRBJ2-5; D might be TRBD2 (5 bases). The V gene lost 2 bases and the J gene lost 5 bases, with 13 bases spanning the gap. The germline V gene has CDR1 SGHNT and CDR2 YYREEE (reference sequence). The CDR3 extends over 14 amino acids. The CDR3 DNA reads as TGTGCCAGCAGCTTTTGGGGAGTGTCCGAGACCCAGTACTTC. It codes for CASSFWGVSETQYF.

This clonotype was seen many times. The J gene is TRBJ2-7, the V gene TRBV20-1, with 13 nucleotides matching TRBD2. Germline CDR1 DFQATT, CDR2 SNEGSKA (reference sequence). The CDR3 length is 14 residues. V shed 6 bases, J shed 2 bases, and the junction held 4 bases outside the gene matches. In DNA, the CDR3 is TGCAGTGCGCGTACTAGCGGGAGGGCCTACGAGCAGTACTTC. This codes for CSARTSGRAYEQYF.

The chain joins TRBV29-1 to TRBJ2-3; no definite D call. The germline CDR1 and CDR2 sequences are SQVTM and ANQGSEA. V shed 7 bases and J shed 2 bases, with 10 bases lying between them. The CDR3 loop spans 12 amino acids. CDR3 bases: TGCAGCGCTGGACCGTCCACAGATACGCAGTATTTT. As protein: CSAGPSTDTQYF.

The chain couples TRBV9 to TRBJ2-1; TRBD1 matches at 7 bases. With V trimmed by 4 bases and J by 3 bases, 10 bases remained unmatched. Germline V gene data show CDR1 as SGDLS and CDR2 as YYNGEE. The CDR3 runs 16 residues. CDR3 DNA: TGTGCCAGCAGCAAAGCTTCGACAGGGCACTACAATGAGCAGTTCTTC. It specifies CASSKASTGHYNEQFF. The full variable domain, with the rest looked up from reference TRBV9 and TRBJ2-1, is DSGVTQTPKHLITATGQRVTLRCSPRSGDLSVYWYQQSLDQGLQFLIQYYNGEERAKGNILERFSAQQFPDLHSELNLSSLELGDSALYFCASSKASTGHYNEQFFGPGTRLTVL.

Only a few counts were recorded for this clonotype. This chain uses TRBV5-5 with TRBJ2-7, with D perhaps TRBD1 (6 bases). The germline V and J ends were trimmed by 2 bases and 3 bases, with 21 bases remaining between them. The CDR3 consists of 17 residues. Germline loops: CDR1 SGHKS, CDR2 YYEKEE (reference sequence). The CDR3 coding sequence is TGTGCCAGCAGCTTAGATCCCTCCCGGGACATCCTCTACGAGCAGTACTTC. This encodes CASSLDPSRDILYEQYF. Full variable domain (remainder filled in from reference TRBV5-5 and TRBJ2-7): DAGVTQSPTHLIKTRGQQVTLRCSPISGHKSVSWYQQVLGQGPQFIFQYYEKEERGRGNFPDRFSARQFPNYSSELNVNALLLGDSALYLCASSLDPSRDILYEQYFGPGTRLTVT.

The CDR3 sequence: CASSEVRGGSEKLFF. The CDR3 DNA is TGTGCCAGCAGTGAAGTGCGAGGAGGGAGTGAAAAACTGTTTTTT. V is TRBV6-1 and J is TRBJ1-4; D gene unclear. V lost 1 base and J 7 bases, leaving 13 bases between the germline ends. The CDR3 loop spans 15 amino acids. CDR1 and CDR2 (germline): MNHNS, SASEGT.

The table lists this clonotype with a few counts. The rearrangement links TRBV24-1 to TRBJ2-1, with unresolved D. The CDR3 loop spans 12 amino acids. Trimming took off 4 bases at V and 8 bases at J, with 8 bases between the two ends. Per germline, CDR1 KGHDR and CDR2 SFDVKD. For the CDR3, the DNA is TGTGCCACCAGTGAAACGTTGGATGAGCAGTTCTTC. It is translated as CATSETLDEQFF.

In this sample, this clonotype turned up many times. The CDR3 DNA reads TGTGCCAGCAGTTTCCGGGCAGGGGGGGCTGTGAACACTGAAGCTTTCTTT. This gives the protein CASSFRAGGAVNTEAFF. The gene calls are TRBV27 and TRBJ1-1, with 7 positions matching TRBD1. V lost 3 bases, J lost 0 bases, and 10 bases stayed unmatched. Germline CDR1 reads MNHEY; CDR2 reads SMNVEV (reference sequence). This CDR3 region has 17 residues.

This clonotype was recorded a few times. V usage is TRBV7-9 and J usage is TRBJ1-6; possibly TRBD1 for D (6 bases). Germline V gives CDR1 SEHNR, CDR2 FQNEAQ (reference sequence). CDR3 length equals 14 residues. V gave up 3 bases and J gave up 7 bases, with 10 bases separating them. The CDR3 here is CASSLGHLNSPLHF. For the CDR3, the DNA is TGTGCCAGCAGCTTGGGACATCTGAATTCACCCCTCCACTTT.

Only a few counts were recorded for this clonotype. The CDR3 DNA is TGTGCCAGCAGCACCCAACTCCGGGACGGAGAGACCCAGTACTTC. Encoded protein: CASSTQLRDGETQYF. The chain is built from TRBV7-2 and TRBJ2-5; D may correspond to TRBD1 or TRBD2 (5 bases each). V was cut by 5 bases and J by 4 bases, with 17 bases left in between. The CDR3 length is 15 residues. Germline-derived CDR1 and CDR2 are SGHTA and FQGNSA.

J is TRBJ1-6 and V is TRBV6-5, with a weak D call TRBD1 (5 bases). V shed 0 bases and J shed 8 bases, with 23 bases lying between them. The CDR3 is 19 amino acids. Per the germline V gene, CDR1 is MNHEY and CDR2 is SVGAGI. CDR3 nucleotide sequence: TGTGCCAGCAGTTACTCGAAGTTTGGAGGGGCCGGCTTGTATTCACCCCTCCACTTT. It translates to CASSYSKFGGAGLYSPLHF.

The CDR3 sequence is CAISEGSTDTQYF. CDR3 coding DNA: TGTGCCATCAGTGAGGGGAGCACAGATACGCAGTATTTT. V usage is TRBV10-3 and J usage is TRBJ2-3; D call uncertain. This CDR3 contains 13 residues. With 2 bases removed from V and 0 bases from J, the gap between germline ends came to 3 bases. Germline CDR1 and CDR2: ENHRY and SYGVKD.

In DNA, the CDR3 is TGTGCCAGCAGTTACAATTGGGACGGCGAGCAGTACTTC. This sequence encodes CASSYNWDGEQYF. V is TRBV6-2 or TRBV6-3 and J is TRBJ2-7, with D perhaps assigned TRBD1 or TRBD2 (5 bases each). V was cut by 2 bases and J by 6 bases, with 11 bases left in between. The CDR3 contains 13 residues. The V gene's germline CDR1 is MNHEY and CDR2 SVGEGT.

This clonotype has a handful of counts. V is TRBV7-3 and J is TRBJ1-1; 7 bases match TRBD1. CDR1 SGHTA and CDR2 FQGTGA come from the germline V gene. J gave up 2 bases and V 2 bases, and 11 bases lay outside the gene matches. This CDR3 comprises 17 residues. CDR3 loop: CASSLGAPGQKNTEAFF. The CDR3 nucleotides read TGTGCCAGCAGCTTAGGAGCCCCGGGACAGAAAAACACTGAAGCTTTCTTT.

The chain is built from TRBV6-1 and TRBJ1-5; D uncertain. Germline V gene data show CDR1 as MNHNS and CDR2 as SASEGT. The CDR3 is 14 amino acids. The V end lost 3 bases, the J end lost 1 base, and 7 bases lay between the germline ends. The CDR3 spells CASSDDWSNQPQHF. The CDR3 DNA is TGTGCCAGCAGTGATGACTGGAGCAATCAGCCCCAGCATTTT.

The J gene is TRBJ2-7, the V gene TRBV29-1, with 7 nucleotides matching TRBD2. There are 13 residues in the CDR3. The germline gives CDR1 SQVTM, CDR2 ANQGSEA. Trimming removed 5 bases from V and 4 bases from J; junction bases left unmatched: 8. CDR3 nucleotides: TGCAGCGTTCTAGCGGTCGGGTATTACGAGCAGTACTTC. Amino acid sequence: CSVLAVGYYEQYF.

The rearrangement joins TRBV4-1 to TRBJ2-1; tentative D call: TRBD2 (6 bases). V lost 1 base, J lost 1 base, and 14 bases lay in between. The germline gives CDR1 MGHRA, CDR2 YSYEKL. The CDR3 covers 17 residues. CDR3 region: CASSQAFWGVSYNEQFF. CDR3 bases: TGCGCCAGCAGCCAAGCCTTCTGGGGGGTGTCCTACAATGAGCAGTTCTTC.

This chain connects TRBV2 to TRBJ2-1; the match to TRBD2 covers 11 bases. The V gene's germline CDR1 is SNHLY and CDR2 FYNNEI. With 4 bases clipped from V and 9 bases from J, the junction kept 8 bases outside the gene matches. CDR3 length: 15 residues. The CDR3 reads CASSGGSGRAREQFF. As DNA, the CDR3 is TGTGCCAGCAGTGGCGGTAGCGGGAGGGCCCGTGAGCAGTTCTTC.

The rearrangement uses TRBV24-1 and TRBJ2-1; TRBD2 matches at 8 bases. The V gene's germline CDR1 is KGHDR and CDR2 SFDVKD. Trimming removed 5 bases from V and 1 base from J; junction bases left unmatched: 21. CDR3 length equals 21 residues. In nucleotides, the CDR3 is TGTGCCACCAGTGCCATCGGAGGGGCTAGCGGGCCCCAGCGGTCCTACAATGAGCAGTTCTTC. Its translation is CATSAIGGASGPQRSYNEQFF.

This clonotype showed up just a few times. This chain links TRBV6-1 with TRBJ1-5; 7 positions agree with TRBD1. The CDR3 has 13 amino acids. Germline V gives CDR1 MNHNS, CDR2 SASEGT. The junction had 2 bases not matched to a gene; V was cut back by 3 bases and J by 6 bases. CDR3 nucleotides: TGTGCCAGCAGTGAGCACAGGGGTCAGCCCCAGCATTTT. Its protein is CASSEHRGQPQHF.

The chain links TRBV2 to TRBJ1-2; the D gene is possibly TRBD1 (5 bases). From germline, CDR1 is SNHLY and CDR2 FYNNEI. V was pared by 2 bases and J by 7 bases, with 11 bases between. The CDR3 has 13 residues. The CDR3 nucleotides are TGTGCCAGCAGTGAACTCCAGGGAGGTGGCTACACCTTC. Its protein is CASSELQGGGYTF.

This clonotype was found a few times. The chain has TRBV18 and TRBJ2-2; D gene uncertain. Germline values: CDR1 KGHSH, CDR2 LQKENI. There are 13 residues in the CDR3. Trimming cost V 0 bases and J 4 bases, with 3 bases left between them. The CDR3 nucleotides read TGTGCCAGCTCACCACCAGTCACCGGGGAGCTGTTTTTT. Amino acids: CASSPPVTGELFF.

This chain connects TRBV5-1 to TRBJ1-1; no definite D call. Looked up from germline, CDR1 is SGHRS and CDR2 is YFSETQ. The V gene lost 6 bases and the J gene lost 1 base, with 19 bases spanning the gap. The CDR3 runs to 16 residues. The CDR3 here is CASTPQYGHPNTEAFF. The CDR3 coding sequence is TGCGCCAGCACGCCCCAATACGGGCATCCGAACACTGAAGCTTTCTTT.